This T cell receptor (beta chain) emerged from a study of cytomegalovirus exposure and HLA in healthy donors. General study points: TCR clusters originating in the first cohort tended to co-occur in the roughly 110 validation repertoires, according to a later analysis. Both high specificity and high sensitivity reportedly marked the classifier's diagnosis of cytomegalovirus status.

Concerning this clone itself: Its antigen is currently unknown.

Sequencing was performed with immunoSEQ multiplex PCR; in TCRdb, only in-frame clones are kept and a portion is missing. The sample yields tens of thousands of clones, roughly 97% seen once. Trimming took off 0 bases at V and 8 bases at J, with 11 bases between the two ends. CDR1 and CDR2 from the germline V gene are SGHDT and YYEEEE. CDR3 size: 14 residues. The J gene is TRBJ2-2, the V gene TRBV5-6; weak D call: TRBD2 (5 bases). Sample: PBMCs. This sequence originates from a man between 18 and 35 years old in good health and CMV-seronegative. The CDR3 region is CASSLGTPGGELFF. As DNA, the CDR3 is TGTGCCAGCAGCTTGGGGACCCCGGGGGGGGAGCTGTTTTTT.